The 8 T cell receptor beta chains in this list originate from one sample, sequenced in a study of CD8+ T cells in alopecia areata. Treatment reported: oral pan-JAK inhibitor, 5-10 mg twice daily. TCR sequencing used cDNA made by reverse transcription of extracted RNA. This table comes from immunoSEQ multiplex PCR, and its TCRdb copy is limited to in-frame clones, with some not included. This table has some 160,000 clones, under 70% appearing once. Specimen: CD4+ T cells sorted from blood, collected at week 4, from a patient treated with tofacitinib. The receptors were sampled from a human donor with alopecia areata.

This sequence joins TRBV15 and TRBJ2-5; TRBD2 matches 9 bases. After removal of 6 bases from V and 2 bases from J, the junction contained 13 bases not matched to a gene. Germline V gene sequence: CDR1 LNHNV, CDR2 YYDKDF (reference sequence). The length of the CDR3 is 17 residues. CDR3 in amino acids: CATRGLAEGGDQETQYF. The CDR3 DNA follows: TGTGCCACCAGGGGACTAGCAGAAGGAGGAGATCAAGAGACCCAGTACTTC. Looking up the rest from reference TRBV15 and TRBJ2-5 gives the full variable domain: DAMVIQNPRYQVTQFGKPVTLSCSQTLNHNVMYWYQQKSSQAPKLLFHYYDKDFNNEADTPDNFQSRRPNTSFCFLDIRSPGLGDTAMYLCATRGLAEGGDQETQYFGPGTRLLVL.

This clone was observed a single time. The chain is built from TRBV6-6 and TRBJ2-7; D assignment may be TRBD1 or TRBD2 (5 bases each). The CDR3 runs to 12 residues. Germline V gene lookup returns CDR1 MNHNY and CDR2 SVGAGI (reference sequence). Between the trimmed V and J ends, which lost 6 bases and 7 bases, there was a span of 13 bases. The CDR3 sequence: CASSRGPGEQYF. The CDR3 DNA reads TGTGCCAGCAGCCGGGGACCCGGTGAGCAGTACTTC.

The chain links TRBV29-1 to TRBJ2-3, with a weak D call TRBD1 (5 bases). Germline loops: CDR1 SQVTM, CDR2 ANQGSEA. This CDR3 comprises 13 residues. V was cut by 3 bases and J by 0 bases, with 7 bases left in between. CDR3 sequence (DNA): TGCAGCGTTGACCAGGGAAGCACAGATACGCAGTATTTT. Protein: CSVDQGSTDTQYF.

This clone is a singleton in its sample. The genes are TRBV18 and TRBJ2-5; the D is unclear. The CDR3 totals 13 residues. Germline V gene lookup returns CDR1 KGHSH and CDR2 LQKENI. Deletions cut 4 bases from V and 3 bases from J, with 9 bases between. The CDR3 region has the DNA TGTGCCAGCTCACTCCAACGGGAAGAGACCCAGTACTTC. Its translation is CASSLQREETQYF.

This clone has just a few counts. This sequence joins TRBV18 and TRBJ1-1; TRBD1 matches 9 bases. After removal of 3 bases from V and 3 bases from J, the junction contained 2 bases not matched to a gene. Germline V gene lookup returns CDR1 KGHSH and CDR2 LQKENI. The CDR3 totals 14 residues. The CDR3 reads CASSPGQGYTEAFF. The CDR3 nucleotides are TGTGCCAGCTCACCTGGACAGGGGTACACTGAAGCTTTCTTT.

The chain recombines TRBV30 with TRBJ1-2; D perhaps matches TRBD1 (5 bases). The CDR3 has 13 amino acids. Germline lookup yields CDR1 GTSNPN and CDR2 SVGIG (reference sequence). V gave up 0 bases and J gave up 13 bases, with 18 bases separating them. In nucleotides, the CDR3 is TGTGCCTGGAGTGTACAGGTCAGGGATCCAGGCACCTTC. Translating gives CAWSVQVRDPGTF.

The J gene is TRBJ1-5, the V gene TRBV9; D possibly corresponds to TRBD1 (6 bases). The ends were cut back, 1 base at V and 4 bases at J, with 6 bases in the middle. This CDR3 contains 13 residues. Germline lookup yields CDR1 SGDLS and CDR2 YYNGEE. CDR3 sequence reads: CASSVQGNQPQHF. DNA for the CDR3: TGTGCCAGCAGCGTACAGGGGAATCAGCCCCAGCATTTT. Combining the CDR3 with reference TRBV9 and TRBJ1-5 gives the whole variable domain DSGVTQTPKHLITATGQRVTLRCSPRSGDLSVYWYQQSLDQGLQFLIQYYNGEERAKGNILERFSAQQFPDLHSELNLSSLELGDSALYFCASSVQGNQPQHFGDGTRLSIL.

The chain carries TRBV7-8 and TRBJ1-1; a possible D gene is TRBD1 (5 bases). V was trimmed by 4 bases and J by 0 bases, leaving 15 bases between them. Germline CDR1 is SGHVS and CDR2 is FQNEAQ. CDR3 length: 16 amino acids. The CDR3 coding sequence is TGTGCCAGCAGCTCAGCAGGGCAAACAATGAACACTGAAGCTTTCTTT. It yields the protein CASSSAGQTMNTEAFF.